This record concerns one TCR beta chain sequence. What it binds is not known. This entry is derived from a study of cytomegalovirus exposure and HLA in healthy donors. Study overall: Samples from HLA-typed donors yielded some 85 million unique TCRs in an early data release. When over 300 donors were genotyped, about 80% of them were found to fall in the Caucasian-associated ancestry cluster. Findings of the study overall: In the analysis, some V segments, TRBV6-2 and TRBV6-3 included, were excluded as indistinguishable. About 87% or about 30% of the time was how often most TCR beta V segments were productive, according to an earlier analysis.

In the PCR, 60 Vbeta and 13 Jbeta primers were used. Repertoires were generated with immunoSEQ multiplex PCR, while TCRdb's copy carries only in-frame clones and drops some. The sample has some 99,000 clones; around 73% are singletons. The V segment lost 3 bases and the J segment 4 bases; nucleotides outside the gene matches: 13. The CDR3 is 17 amino acids. Germline lookup yields CDR1 SGHTA and CDR2 FQGNSA. V and J are TRBV7-2 and TRBJ2-5; 8 positions match TRBD1. Sequencing was done on a sample of PBMCs. The sequence was obtained from a man aged 35-49 years in good health and CMV-seronegative. The CDR3 DNA is TGTGCCAGCAGCTTGGGTCTATCACAGGGGGTGGGAGAGACCCAGTACTTC. Amino acid sequence: CASSLGLSQGVGETQYF.